The T cell receptor (beta chain) under discussion was sequenced for a study of CD8+CD57+ T cells in acquired aplastic anemia. General observations from the study: A significant difference in CD8+ Simpson's diversity between patients and controls was not found.

This CDR3 spans 12 amino acids. Between the trimmed V and J ends, which lost 6 bases and 4 bases, there was a span of 7 bases. Germline CDR1 SGHVT, CDR2 SQSDAQ. Patients included in sequencing had previously demonstrated CD8+CD57+ cell expansion by flow cytometry. As to this clonotype: Its specificity is not known.

Genomic DNA, the template, was used for profiling of the TCR beta VDJ and CDR3. TCRdb redid the calling of the reads with MiXCR, one entry per CDR3 protein. The sample holds 150,000 to 200,000 distinct CDR3 sequences, 40% to 55% seen once. Sequencing was done on a sample of sorted CD4+, CD8+, or CD8+CD57+ T cells (not recorded which) from PBMCs. The chain uses TRBV7-4 and TRBJ1-5; D is undetermined. This receptor was taken from a human donor with aplastic anemia. CDR3 in amino acids: CASSSANQPQHF. CDR3 nucleotide sequence: TGTGCCAGCAGTTCGGCAAATCAGCCCCAGCATTTT.